This entry features one T cell receptor (beta chain) sequence. The V end lost 0 bases, the J end lost 7 bases, and 10 bases lay between the germline ends. CDR3 length equals 13 residues. Germline V gene data show CDR1 as SGHNT and CDR2 as YYREEE (reference sequence). These data come from a study of blood T cell repertoires in COVID-19. Turning to the study itself: PBMCs, B-cell-depleted T cells, or T cells were the source of the cDNA or gDNA that made up the material.

Produced via immunoSEQ multiplex PCR; TCRdb's table is partial and in-frame only. The sample holds around 140,000 clones; less than 90% are singletons and the top ten take 1.1% to 1.5%. The chain joins TRBV5-4 to TRBJ1-1; the D is unclear. This clonotype was sampled from a man aged 60 to 69 with acute or convalescent COVID-19. The sequenced material came from peripheral blood. The CDR3 reads CASSLGSEGEAFF. The CDR3 DNA is TGTGCCAGCAGCTTGGGCTCTGAGGGTGAAGCTTTCTTT.